The rows below give T cell receptor beta chains drawn from one sample of a study of identical twins. Via MiXCR, TCRdb re-called the 5' RACE reads, giving one row per CDR3 protein. The sample yields 1.5 million to 2 million distinct CDR3 sequences, less than 40% seen once. The sequenced sample consisted of cord blood. The origin of the receptors is a newborn girl in good health. Both conserved end residues are part of each CDR3. A D gene is named only where the DNA matches it firmly. Rows give clone size only sometimes, using once, few, many, or a class for an expanded clone.

CDR3aa,CDR3nt,abundance,v_gene,j_gene,d_gene
CASSSRGPFYYGYTF,TGTGCCAGCAGCTCCAGGGGGCCCTTCTACTATGGCTACACCTTC,.,TRBV5-4,TRBJ1-2,TRBD1
CASSPDTGLTAYEQYF,TGTGCCAGCAGCCCAGATACAGGGTTAACCGCCTACGAGCAGTACTTC,few,TRBV4-2,TRBJ2-7,.
CASSLTSQTQYF,TGTGCCAGCAGCTTAACATCTCAGACCCAGTACTTC,many,TRBV7-9,TRBJ2-5,.
CSVYSGGGNTGELFF,TGCAGCGTCTATAGCGGTGGGGGGAACACCGGGGAGCTGTTTTTT,.,TRBV29-1,TRBJ2-2,.
CASSQEAIRGTDTQYF,TGTGCCAGCAGCCAAGAAGCCATTAGAGGCACAGATACGCAGTATTTT,.,TRBV4-2,TRBJ2-3,.
CASSLEARTGELFF,TGCGCCAGCAGCTTGGAGGCCCGTACCGGGGAGCTGTTTTTT,few,TRBV5-1,TRBJ2-2,.
CASSETHRGHEQYF,TGTGCCAGCAGTGAAACCCACAGGGGGCACGAGCAGTACTTC,.,TRBV6-1,TRBJ2-7,TRBD1
CASSQERISGRGNEQFF,TGTGCCAGCAGCCAAGAAAGAATTAGCGGGAGAGGGAATGAGCAGTTCTTC,.,TRBV3-1,TRBJ2-1,TRBD2
CASRGTPREQFF,TGTGCCAGCAGAGGGACCCCCCGAGAGCAGTTCTTC,few,TRBV6-2/TRBV6-3,TRBJ2-1,.
CASLGTSGKKTGELFF,TGTGCCAGCTTAGGGACTAGCGGAAAAAAGACCGGGGAGCTGTTTTTT,few,TRBV6-1,TRBJ2-2,TRBD2
CSARPSGYRGQNTEAFF,TGCAGTGCTAGGCCCAGCGGGTACAGGGGGCAGAACACTGAAGCTTTCTTT,few,TRBV20-1,TRBJ1-1,TRBD1
CASSGQGALDEQFF,TGTGCCAGCAGTGGACAGGGGGCTCTTGATGAGCAGTTCTTC,.,TRBV28,TRBJ2-1,TRBD1
CASSKGWGTTEAFF,TGCGCCAGCAGCAAGGGGTGGGGGACCACTGAAGCTTTCTTT,.,TRBV4-1,TRBJ1-1,.
CSARDRAQGYYGYTF,TGCAGTGCTAGAGATCGTGCCCAAGGATACTATGGCTACACCTTC,.,TRBV20-1,TRBJ1-2,.
CASKRQGNEAFF,TGTGCCAGCAAACGACAGGGGAATGAAGCTTTCTTT,few,TRBV12-3/TRBV12-4,TRBJ1-1,TRBD1
CASRVMLAGANEQFF,TGCGCCAGCCGCGTTATGTTAGCGGGAGCCAATGAGCAGTTCTTC,few,TRBV5-1,TRBJ2-1,TRBD2
CASSLDGGSLSYNEQFF,TGTGCCAGCAGCTTAGATGGCGGGAGTCTCTCCTACAATGAGCAGTTCTTC,few,TRBV7-2,TRBJ2-1,TRBD2
CASSLWRRGGYGYTF,TGTGCCAGCAGTTTGTGGCGGCGGGGTGGCTATGGCTACACCTTC,.,TRBV28,TRBJ1-2,.
CSARGGLAFYEQYF,TGCAGTGCTAGAGGCGGACTAGCATTCTACGAGCAGTACTTC,few,TRBV20-1,TRBJ2-7,TRBD2
CSARSDNNEQFF,TGCAGTGCTAGGAGTGACAACAATGAGCAGTTCTTC,.,TRBV20-1,TRBJ2-1,.
CASSPPSSELPYEQYF,TGTGCCAGCAGTCCTCCTTCTAGCGAACTACCCTACGAGCAGTACTTC,.,TRBV28,TRBJ2-7,.
CASSFIPGDYGYTF,TGTGCCAGCAGTTTTATTCCAGGGGACTATGGCTACACCTTC,many,TRBV12-3/TRBV12-4,TRBJ1-2,.
CSVRVGTAYEQFF,TGCAGTGTTAGAGTGGGGACGGCCTACGAGCAGTTCTTC,.,TRBV20-1,TRBJ2-1,.
CSARTSQETQYF,TGCAGTGCTAGGACTAGCCAAGAGACCCAGTACTTC,many,TRBV20-1,TRBJ2-5,.
CASSLTTSGNSHEQFF,TGCGCCAGCAGCCTTACCACTAGCGGGAATTCCCACGAGCAGTTCTTC,.,TRBV5-1,TRBJ2-1,TRBD2
CSAPTRQGGAEAFF,TGCAGTGCTCCCACTAGACAGGGCGGCGCTGAAGCTTTCTTT,few,TRBV20-1,TRBJ1-1,TRBD1
CASSSGTEGYEQYF,TGTGCCAGCAGCTCCGGGACGGAGGGCTACGAGCAGTACTTC,few,TRBV7-2,TRBJ2-7,.
CASSSGTGRNIQYF,TGTGCCAGCAGTTCCGGGACAGGGAGAAACATTCAGTACTTC,few,TRBV2,TRBJ2-4,TRBD1
CASSSTGTSGRIGNIQYF,TGTGCCAGCAGCTCGACCGGGACTAGCGGGAGGATCGGGAACATTCAGTACTTC,.,TRBV28,TRBJ2-4,TRBD2
CASSPTTGTGAPGQYF,TGTGCCAGCTCACCAACGACCGGGACAGGGGCCCCGGGGCAGTACTTC,few,TRBV18,TRBJ2-5,TRBD1
CASSRLAGGGDTQYF,TGTGCCAGCAGCCGACTAGCTGGGGGCGGGGATACGCAGTATTTT,.,TRBV3-1,TRBJ2-3,.
CASSLGKTTYNEQFF,TGTGCCAGCAGTTTAGGCAAGACTACCTACAATGAGCAGTTCTTC,.,TRBV27,TRBJ2-1,.
CSALLEGGNQPQHF,TGCAGTGCGCTTCTCGAGGGTGGCAATCAGCCCCAGCATTTT,few,TRBV20-1,TRBJ1-5,.
CASSFTDRGGSPLHF,TGTGCCAGCAGCTTTACGGACAGGGGGGGATCACCCCTCCACTTT,.,TRBV5-6,TRBJ1-6,TRBD1
CAWMVGAADTQYF,TGTGCCTGGATGGTAGGGGCCGCAGATACGCAGTATTTT,.,TRBV30,TRBJ2-3,.
CASSFVGGYQPQHF,TGTGCCAGCAGTTTCGTCGGGGGATACCAGCCCCAGCATTTT,.,TRBV27,TRBJ1-5,.
CATSDPQVQETQYF,TGTGCCACCAGTGACCCCCAGGTCCAAGAGACCCAGTACTTC,few,TRBV24-1,TRBJ2-5,.
CASRELAGQTNYGYTF,TGCGCCAGCAGGGAATTGGCCGGACAGACTAACTATGGCTACACCTTC,.,TRBV5-1,TRBJ1-2,.
CASSTQGWNNEQDF,TGTGCCAGCAGTACACAGGGGTGGAACAATGAGCAGGACTTC,.,TRBV6-4,TRBJ2-5,TRBD1
CASSPGSQETQYF,TGTGCCAGCTCACCGGGCAGCCAAGAGACCCAGTACTTC,many,TRBV18,TRBJ2-5,.
CASSQMLYNSPLHF,TGTGCCAGCAGCCAAATGTTATATAATTCACCCCTCCACTTT,.,TRBV13,TRBJ1-6,.
CASSSSGGRHQFF,TGTGCCAGCAGTTCAAGCGGGGGACGCCACCAGTTCTTC,few,TRBV6-2/TRBV6-3,TRBJ2-1,TRBD2
CASSQDLGRTEAFF,TGTGCCAGCAGCCAAGATTTGGGGAGAACTGAAGCTTTCTTT,many,TRBV4-2,TRBJ1-1,.
CASSWGGDHEQYF,TGTGCCAGCAGTTGGGGGGGAGACCACGAGCAGTACTTC,many,TRBV6-5,TRBJ2-7,TRBD2
CASSRRGSGDSANYGYTF,TGTGCCAGCAGCCGTAGAGGATCGGGGGACTCAGCTAACTATGGCTACACCTTC,few,TRBV3-1,TRBJ1-2,.
CASSLAGENKQFF,TGTGCCAGCAGCCTAGCGGGGGAAAATAAGCAGTTCTTC,.,TRBV25-1,TRBJ2-1,TRBD2
CASRGCGNQPQHF,TGTGCCAGCAGGGGATGTGGGAATCAGCCCCAGCATTTT,.,TRBV12-3/TRBV12-4,TRBJ1-5,.
CASSLVPPGLTTDTQYF,TGTGCCAGCAGCTTAGTTCCGCCTGGACTGACAACAGATACGCAGTATTTT,few,TRBV7-6,TRBJ2-3,.
CASSRLASRNEQFF,TGTGCCAGCAGTCGACTAGCGTCCAGGAATGAGCAGTTCTTC,.,TRBV6-5,TRBJ2-1,TRBD2